This entry lists 26 T cell receptor beta chains sequenced from one sample in a study of regulatory T cells in long-lasting Graves disease. Time point in this sample: newly diagnosed GD, antithyroid drugs for less than 3 months. The authors made the TCR library using RNA they extracted from PBMCs. Sequencing libraries for TCR beta were prepared with iRepertoire HTBI primers and Arm-PCR of CDR3 regions. TCRdb reprocessed the multiplex PCR reads via MiXCR and lists one record per CDR3 protein. The sample contains around 250,000 distinct CDR3 sequences, more than 15% of which appear only once. These records were also assigned to another study, of T cells in Graves' hyperthyroidism and ophthalmopathy.

Sequenced material: peripheral blood mononuclear cells (PBMCs), taken at new diagnosis, from a patient treated with antithyroid drugs. Receptors were obtained from a woman under 40 with Graves disease.

This clonotype was counted at least ten times. This rearrangement joins TRBV24-1 to TRBJ2-1; D not resolved. Looked up from germline, CDR1 is KGHDR and CDR2 is SFDVKD. This CDR3 region has 11 residues. The V end was cut by 5 bases, the J end by 5 bases, with 3 bases between. CDR3 coding DNA: TGTGCCACCAGTGCGAACAATGAGCAGTTCTTC. Translation: CATSANNEQFF.

At least ten counts were recorded for this clonotype. The rearrangement links TRBV10-2 to TRBJ2-1; 10 bases are a match to TRBD2. V dropped 4 bases and J dropped 8; count of bases not matched to a gene: 8. There are 15 residues in the CDR3. Germline CDR1 and CDR2: WSHSY and SAAADI. CDR3 DNA sequence: TGCGCCAGCAGTGGACGTAGCGGGGGGTTCGATGAGCAGTTCTTC. Protein: CASSGRSGGFDEQFF.

The table lists this clonotype with many counts. The chain joins TRBV12-3 or TRBV12-4 to TRBJ1-1, with D unclear. This CDR3 is 13 amino acids long. Trimming removed 3 bases from V and 0 bases from J, with 5 bases in between. CDR3 sequence reads: CASSFEMNTEAFF. In nucleotides, the CDR3 is TGTGCCAGCAGTTTTGAGATGAACACTGAAGCTTTCTTT.

This clonotype was counted ten times or more. The rearrangement links TRBV6-1 to TRBJ1-5, with D maybe TRBD1 (5 bases). The germline V and J ends were trimmed by 5 bases and 7 bases, with 12 bases remaining between them. Germline assignment: CDR1 MNHNS and CDR2 SASEGT. The CDR3 sequence is 13 residues long. The CDR3 region is CASSRGGTQPQHF. In DNA, the CDR3 is TGTGCCAGCAGTCGGGGGGGGACCCAGCCCCAGCATTTT.

The chain recombines TRBV12-3 or TRBV12-4 with TRBJ1-2; D may be TRBD1 (6 bases). V lost 8 bases to trimming and J lost 7 bases, with 17 bases between them. This CDR3 contains 13 residues. The CDR3 DNA reads TGTGCCAGCCGCCGGGACAACAGGAGTGGCTACACCTTC. Translation gives CASRRDNRSGYTF.

The sample holds many counts of this clonotype. The genes are TRBV27 and TRBJ2-7, with 7 bases matching TRBD1. Germline CDR1 is MNHEY and CDR2 is SMNVEV (reference sequence). After removal of 6 bases from V and 9 bases from J, the junction contained 14 bases not matched to a gene. The CDR3 spans 14 residues. The CDR3 bases are TGTGCCAGCAGCACGGACAGAAAGGCAGGGGGGCAGTACTTC. Translating it yields CASSTDRKAGGQYF.

This chain links TRBV6-1 with TRBJ2-2; 11 bases line up with TRBD2. The V and J ends lost 4 bases and 4 bases, in that order; junction bases with no gene match: 2. The CDR3 covers 15 residues. Germline-derived CDR1 and CDR2 are MNHNS and SASEGT. The CDR3 sequence: CASSGGLAGTGELFF. The CDR3 DNA reads as TGTGCCAGCAGTGGCGGACTAGCGGGCACCGGGGAGCTGTTTTTT.

The table lists this clonotype with many counts. This chain joins TRBV20-1 and TRBJ2-1, with TRBD2 matching over 14 bases. The CDR3 runs 16 residues. V lost 4 bases to trimming and J lost 6 bases; unmatched junction nucleotides: 8. CDR1 and CDR2 from the germline V gene are DFQATT and SNEGSKA (reference sequence). Written as DNA, the CDR3 is TGCAGTGCTACCGGGACTAGCGGGAGAGCGGGCAATGAGCAGTTCTTC. Amino acids: CSATGTSGRAGNEQFF.

There are a few counts of this clonotype. The rearrangement links TRBV25-1 to TRBJ2-7, with D perhaps being TRBD1 or TRBD2 (6 bases each). V was pared by 6 bases and J by 4 bases, with 31 bases between. Germline CDR1 and CDR2: MGHDK and SYGVNS. The CDR3 sequence is 19 residues long. CDR3 loop: CASRNGGPWGAGVRYEQYF. The CDR3 nucleotides read TGTGCCAGCAGGAACGGGGGTCCGTGGGGAGCAGGGGTGCGATACGAGCAGTACTTC.

This rearrangement joins TRBV28 to TRBJ1-1, with D possibly matching TRBD1 (5 bases). Per germline, CDR1 MDHEN and CDR2 SYDVKM. Deletions cut 6 bases from V and 1 base from J, with 18 bases between. This CDR3 is 16 amino acids long. In DNA, the CDR3 is TGTGCCAGCAGCCATAGAGGAGGGGCGGGGAACACTGAAGCTTTCTTT. Its translation: CASSHRGGAGNTEAFF.

This clonotype was seen many times. The chain employs TRBV12-3 or TRBV12-4 and TRBJ2-1, with 8 bases lining up with TRBD2. V shed 7 bases, J shed 2 bases, and the junction held 4 bases outside the gene matches. The length of the CDR3 is 14 residues. In DNA, the CDR3 is TGTGCCAGCAAAGTAGCGGGGACCTACAATGAGCAGTTCTTC. Translation gives CASKVAGTYNEQFF.

This clonotype was counted ten times or more. Here the CDR3 reads CASSPGMIYTDTQYF. The CDR3 DNA sequence: TGCGCCAGCTCCCCCGGGATGATTTACACAGATACGCAGTATTTT. The chain employs TRBV10-1 and TRBJ2-3, with D perhaps matching TRBD2 (5 bases). Per germline, CDR1 WNHNN and CDR2 SYGVQD (reference sequence). The CDR3 runs 15 residues. The ends were cut back, 8 bases at V and 2 bases at J, with 17 bases in the middle.

Ten or more counts support this clonotype. This chain joins TRBV6-1 and TRBJ1-2, with unresolved D. Trimming shortened V by 4 bases and J by 4 bases, and 10 bases separated the two germline ends. CDR1 MNHNS and CDR2 SASEGT come from the germline V gene. This CDR3 comprises 13 residues. CDR3 protein: CASSGTAAYGYTF. Written as DNA, the CDR3 is TGTGCCAGCAGTGGGACCGCGGCCTATGGCTACACCTTC.

This clonotype was detected ten times or more. The rearrangement joins TRBV27 to TRBJ1-5, with D unclear. Between the trimmed V and J ends, which lost 2 bases and 3 bases, there was a span of 8 bases. The V gene's germline CDR1 is MNHEY and CDR2 SMNVEV (reference sequence). The CDR3 consists of 14 residues. CDR3 loop: CASSLGQDNQPQHF. The CDR3 DNA reads TGTGCCAGCAGTTTAGGGCAAGACAATCAGCCCCAGCATTTT.

This clonotype was seen at least ten times. The chain uses TRBV28 and TRBJ1-2; 11 bases map to TRBD1. V lost 6 bases to trimming and J lost 4 bases; unmatched junction nucleotides: 7. In germline, CDR1 is MDHEN, CDR2 SYDVKM. The CDR3 length is 15 residues. CDR3 residues: CASRLWDRGSYGYTF. CDR3 DNA sequence: TGTGCCAGCAGACTATGGGACAGGGGGAGCTATGGCTACACCTTC.

J is TRBJ2-6 and V is TRBV18; 9 nucleotides line up with TRBD1. The CDR3 is made up of 16 amino acids. The V gene end was trimmed by 2 bases and the J gene end by 4 bases; junction bases not matched to a gene: 3. Germline CDR1 and CDR2: KGHSH and LQKENI. This chain's CDR3 is CASSPTGGDGANVLTF. CDR3 DNA: TGTGCCAGCTCACCAACAGGGGGCGACGGGGCCAACGTCCTGACTTTC.

This clonotype was found many times. The CDR3 loop is CASSDTKDYGYTF. As DNA, the CDR3 is TGTGCCAGCAGTGACACGAAAGATTATGGCTACACCTTC. This rearrangement joins TRBV12-3 or TRBV12-4 to TRBJ1-2; the D is unclear. This CDR3 region has 13 residues. V shed 5 bases and J shed 5 bases, with 12 bases lying between them.

Within the sample, this clonotype is medium-sized. This chain connects TRBV20-1 to TRBJ1-2; tentatively, D is TRBD1 (6 bases). The CDR3 has 13 amino acids. Germline assignment: CDR1 DFQATT and CDR2 SNEGSKA (reference sequence). The germline V and J ends were trimmed by 1 base and 6 bases, with 12 bases remaining between them. The CDR3 DNA follows: TGCAGTGCTAGAGTGGGGGGCAGGGATGGCTACACCTTC. It is translated as CSARVGGRDGYTF.

The rearrangement links TRBV6-1 to TRBJ2-7, with D perhaps matching TRBD1 (5 bases). V was trimmed by 5 bases and J by 9 bases, leaving 20 bases between them. Germline loops: CDR1 MNHNS, CDR2 SASEGT. The CDR3 is 14 amino acids. CDR3 nucleotides: TGTGCCAGCAGTACGACAGCTATCACCCAGGGGCAGTACTTC. This gives the protein CASSTTAITQGQYF.

This clonotype came up a few times. The V call is TRBV19, the J call TRBJ2-2, with 7 nucleotides matching TRBD1. V shed 4 bases, J shed 0 bases, and the junction held 2 bases outside the gene matches. Germline CDR1 and CDR2: LNHDA and SQIVND (reference sequence). The length of the CDR3 is 15 residues. CDR3 coding DNA: TGTGCCAGTAGTAAGGGGGCGTCGAACACCGGGGAGCTGTTTTTT. It encodes CASSKGASNTGELFF.

This clonotype was counted many times. The rearrangement joins TRBV9 to TRBJ1-1; D is possibly TRBD1 (5 bases). The CDR3 is 13 amino acids. The V and J ends lost 3 bases and 4 bases respectively, with 10 bases between them. In germline, CDR1 is SGDLS, CDR2 YYNGEE. DNA for the CDR3: TGTGCCAGCAGCGCGCGGGGGTCCACTGAAGCTTTCTTT. As protein: CASSARGSTEAFF.

V gene TRBV20-1 combines with J gene TRBJ2-5, with 11 bases aligning to TRBD1. The CDR3 contains 16 residues. V lost 5 bases to trimming and J lost 5 bases; unmatched junction nucleotides: 13. CDR1 is DFQATT and CDR2 is SNEGSKA in the germline V gene (reference sequence). Here the CDR3 reads CSAFDPGTGGRETQYF. In DNA form, the CDR3 reads TGCAGTGCTTTTGACCCCGGGACAGGGGGGAGGGAGACCCAGTACTTC.

There are many counts of this clonotype. The V call is TRBV6-2 or TRBV6-3, the J call TRBJ2-3, with D tentatively TRBD1 or TRBD2 (5 bases each). The germline CDR1 and CDR2 sequences are MNHEY and SVGEGT. The V end was cut by 0 bases, the J end by 5 bases, with 12 bases between. The CDR3 consists of 15 residues. CDR3 protein: CASSYSNQGEDTQYF. The CDR3, as DNA: TGTGCCAGCAGTTACTCGAACCAGGGAGAAGATACGCAGTATTTT.

The CDR3 sequence is CARKQGRETQYF. As DNA, the CDR3 is TGTGCCAGGAAACAGGGGAGGGAGACCCAGTACTTC. The chain employs TRBV6-7 and TRBJ2-5; a weak D match, TRBD1 (7 bases). TRBV6-7 is annotated as an ORF whose role is uncertain. Trimming pared 9 bases from V and 5 bases from J, leaving 13 bases between. CDR3 length equals 12 residues.

This clonotype showed up many times. J is TRBJ1-5 and V is TRBV7-3; 11 positions match TRBD1. J gave up 5 bases and V 4 bases, and 7 bases lay outside the gene matches. Germline CDR1 is SGHTA and CDR2 is FQGTGA. This CDR3 has 16 residues. The CDR3 DNA reads as TGTGCCAGCAGCTCCCTACGGACAGGGGGCTATCAGCCCCAGCATTTT. It encodes CASSSLRTGGYQPQHF.

This clonotype was detected ten times or more. The chain employs TRBV9 and TRBJ2-2, with D tentatively TRBD1 or TRBD2 (6 bases each). Deletions cut 0 bases from V and 3 bases from J, with 9 bases between. From germline, CDR1 is SGDLS and CDR2 YYNGEE. The CDR3 runs to 15 residues. The CDR3, as DNA: TGTGCCAGCAGCGTAGGTCGGGGGCACACCGGGGAGCTGTTTTTT. It is translated as CASSVGRGHTGELFF.